Listed below are T cell receptor beta chains from one sample, sequenced in a study of beta chain features in type 1 diabetes. The table came from immunoSEQ multiplex PCR; TCRdb's copy has only in-frame clones and leaves some out. The sample holds about 150,000 clones, around 10% seen once. Material: central memory CD4+ T cells from blood. These TCRs come from a man younger than 35 in good health. Each CDR3 is given with its conserved first and last residue. Fields, in order: J gene, V gene, CDR3 length, CDR3 protein.

>TRBJ1-2|TRBV30|11
CAWSVVDGYTF
>TRBJ2-6|TRBV19|16
CASSMSQGAGANVLTF
>TRBJ2-6|TRBV7-9|16
CASSLGTGVGANVLTF
>TRBJ2-5|TRBV5-6|16
CASSPWLRGGQETQYF
>TRBJ1-3|TRBV7-2|14
CASSLNAVGNTIYF
>TRBJ1-2|TRBV21-1|15
CASSAPQVANYGYTF
>TRBJ1-6|TRBV9|16
CASSVGNMRGHSPLHF
>TRBJ2-7|TRBV29-1|11
CSVRAPGEQYF
>TRBJ2-5|TRBV19|13
CASVGASRETQYF
>TRBJ2-3|TRBV5-6|14
CAAHGQGMSDTQYF
>TRBJ1-2|TRBV7-9|15
CASSLSLGAGHGYTF
>TRBJ1-2|TRBV2|13
CASRGTADYGYTF
>TRBJ2-3|TRBV9|16
CASSPRSRQGSDTQYF
>TRBJ2-3|TRBV7-2|18
CASSLFGLAGGVADTQYF
>TRBJ2-1|TRBV7-2|15
CASSWTSGSYNEQFF
>TRBJ1-1|TRBV11-1|14
CASSLRDREAEAFF
>TRBJ1-1|TRBV5-6|13
CASSPGQGTEAFF
>TRBJ2-7|TRBV2|12
CASREGTREQYF